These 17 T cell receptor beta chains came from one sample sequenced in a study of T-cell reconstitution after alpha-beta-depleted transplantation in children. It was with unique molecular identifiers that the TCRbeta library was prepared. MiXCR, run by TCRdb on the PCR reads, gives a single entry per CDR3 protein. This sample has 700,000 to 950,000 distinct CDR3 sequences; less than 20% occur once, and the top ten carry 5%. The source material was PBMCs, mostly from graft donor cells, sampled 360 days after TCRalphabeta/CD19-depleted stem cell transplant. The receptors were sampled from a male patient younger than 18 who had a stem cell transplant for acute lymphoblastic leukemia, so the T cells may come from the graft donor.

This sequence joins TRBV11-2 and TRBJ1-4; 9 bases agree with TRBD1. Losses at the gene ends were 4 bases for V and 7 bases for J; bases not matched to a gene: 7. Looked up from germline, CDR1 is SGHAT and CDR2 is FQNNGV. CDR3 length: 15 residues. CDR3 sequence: CASSSAGQGGEKLFF. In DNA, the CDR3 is TGTGCCAGCAGCTCGGCGGGACAGGGAGGTGAAAAACTGTTTTTT.

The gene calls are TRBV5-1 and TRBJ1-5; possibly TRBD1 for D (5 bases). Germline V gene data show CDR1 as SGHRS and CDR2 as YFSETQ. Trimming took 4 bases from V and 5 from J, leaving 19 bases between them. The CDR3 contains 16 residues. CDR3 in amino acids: CASSRSRDLMDQPQHF. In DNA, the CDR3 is TGCGCCAGCAGCCGCTCCCGGGACCTTATGGATCAGCCCCAGCATTTT.

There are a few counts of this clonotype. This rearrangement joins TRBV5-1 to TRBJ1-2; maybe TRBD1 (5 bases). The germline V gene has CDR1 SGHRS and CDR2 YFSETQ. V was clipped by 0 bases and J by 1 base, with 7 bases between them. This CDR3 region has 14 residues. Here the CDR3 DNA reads TGCGCCAGCAGCTTGGAGACAGATAACTATGGCTACACCTTC. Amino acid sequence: CASSLETDNYGYTF.

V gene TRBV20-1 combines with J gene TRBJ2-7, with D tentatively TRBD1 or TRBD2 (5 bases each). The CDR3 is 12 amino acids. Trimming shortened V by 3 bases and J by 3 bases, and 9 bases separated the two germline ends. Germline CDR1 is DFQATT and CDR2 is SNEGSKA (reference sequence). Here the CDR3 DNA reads TGCAGTGCTAGGAGGGACGGCTACGAGCAGTACTTC. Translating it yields CSARRDGYEQYF.

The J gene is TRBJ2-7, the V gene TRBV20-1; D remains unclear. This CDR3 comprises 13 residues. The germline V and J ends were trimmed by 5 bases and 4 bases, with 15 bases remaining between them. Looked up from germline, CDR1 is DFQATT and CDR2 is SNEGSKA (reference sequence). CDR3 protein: CSASPGIGYEQYF. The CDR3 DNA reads TGCAGTGCTTCCCCGGGTATCGGGTACGAGCAGTACTTC.

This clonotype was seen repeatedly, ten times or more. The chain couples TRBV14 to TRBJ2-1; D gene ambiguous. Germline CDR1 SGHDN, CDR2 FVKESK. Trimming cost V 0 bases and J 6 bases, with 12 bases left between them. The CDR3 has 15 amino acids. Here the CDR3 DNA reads TGTGCCAGCAGCCAAGATGCAAGGGAAGGCAATGAGCAGTTCTTC. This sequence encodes CASSQDAREGNEQFF.

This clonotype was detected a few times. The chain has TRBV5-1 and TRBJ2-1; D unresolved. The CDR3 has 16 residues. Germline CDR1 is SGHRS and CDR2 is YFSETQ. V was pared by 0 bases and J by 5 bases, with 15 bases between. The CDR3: CASSLASGGRDNEQFF. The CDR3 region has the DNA TGCGCCAGCAGCTTGGCCTCGGGTGGCCGCGACAATGAGCAGTTCTTC.

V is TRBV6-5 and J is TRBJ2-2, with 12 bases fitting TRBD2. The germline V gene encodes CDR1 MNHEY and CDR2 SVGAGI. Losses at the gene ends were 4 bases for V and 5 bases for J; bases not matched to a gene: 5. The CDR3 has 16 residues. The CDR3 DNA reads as TGTGCCAGCAGTTTTAGGCTAGCGGGAGGGACCGGGGAGCTGTTTTTT. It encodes CASSFRLAGGTGELFF.

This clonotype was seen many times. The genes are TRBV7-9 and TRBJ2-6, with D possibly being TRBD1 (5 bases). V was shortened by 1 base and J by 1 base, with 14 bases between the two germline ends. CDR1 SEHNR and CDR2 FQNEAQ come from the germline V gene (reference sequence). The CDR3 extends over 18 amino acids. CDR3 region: CASSLGSGSLSGANVLTF. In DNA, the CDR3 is TGTGCCAGCAGCTTAGGTTCAGGGTCCCTTTCTGGGGCCAACGTCCTGACTTTC.

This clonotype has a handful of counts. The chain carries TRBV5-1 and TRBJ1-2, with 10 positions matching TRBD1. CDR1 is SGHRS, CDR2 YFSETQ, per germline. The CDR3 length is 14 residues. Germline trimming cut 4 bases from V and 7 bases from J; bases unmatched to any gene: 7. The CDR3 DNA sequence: TGCGCCAGCAGCCCCCTGGACAGGGGGGTTGGCTACACCTTC. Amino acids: CASSPLDRGVGYTF.

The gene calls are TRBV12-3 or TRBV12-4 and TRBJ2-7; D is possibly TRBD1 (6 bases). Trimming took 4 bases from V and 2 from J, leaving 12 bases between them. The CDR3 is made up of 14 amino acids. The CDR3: CASSSRQEAYEQYF. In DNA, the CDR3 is TGTGCCAGCAGTTCCCGACAGGAAGCCTACGAGCAGTACTTC.

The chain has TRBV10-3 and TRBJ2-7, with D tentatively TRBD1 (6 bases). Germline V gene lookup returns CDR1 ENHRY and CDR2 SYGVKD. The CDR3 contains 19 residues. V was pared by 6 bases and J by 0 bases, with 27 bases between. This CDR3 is CAISPRALPQGESSYEQYF. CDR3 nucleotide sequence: TGTGCCATCAGCCCACGCGCGCTTCCACAGGGCGAAAGCTCCTACGAGCAGTACTTC.

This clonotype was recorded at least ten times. CDR3 DNA: TGTGCCAGCAGCTGGAACTACAGGGCCGACAATGAGCAGTTCTTC. It specifies CASSWNYRADNEQFF. The V and J genes are TRBV12-3 or TRBV12-4 and TRBJ2-1; TRBD1 might be the D (6 bases). Trimming left V 6 bases short and J 5 bases short, with 17 bases between. The CDR3 sequence is 15 residues long.

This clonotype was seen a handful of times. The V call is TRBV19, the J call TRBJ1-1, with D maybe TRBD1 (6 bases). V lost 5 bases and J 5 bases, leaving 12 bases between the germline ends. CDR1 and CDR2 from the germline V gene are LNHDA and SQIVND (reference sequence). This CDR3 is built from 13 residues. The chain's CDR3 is CASSPGGRTEAFF. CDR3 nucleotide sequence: TGTGCCAGTAGTCCCGGGGGCAGAACTGAAGCTTTCTTT.

CDR3 loop: CATSRDRPGLVGSNEQFF. CDR3 DNA sequence: TGTGCCACCAGCAGAGATCGGCCCGGGCTAGTAGGATCGAATGAGCAGTTCTTC. This chain uses TRBV15 with TRBJ2-1; D remains unclear. Trimming took 0 bases from V and 7 from J, leaving 22 bases between them. Germline values: CDR1 LNHNV, CDR2 YYDKDF (reference sequence). CDR3 size: 18 residues.

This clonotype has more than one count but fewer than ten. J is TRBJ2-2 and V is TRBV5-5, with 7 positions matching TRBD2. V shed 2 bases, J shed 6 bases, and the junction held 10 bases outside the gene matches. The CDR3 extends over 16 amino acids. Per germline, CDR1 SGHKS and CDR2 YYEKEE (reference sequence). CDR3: CASSLGGTTVPGELFF. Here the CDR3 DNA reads TGTGCCAGCAGCTTAGGCGGGACTACGGTACCCGGGGAGCTGTTTTTT. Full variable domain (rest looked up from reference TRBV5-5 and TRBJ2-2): DAGVTQSPTHLIKTRGQQVTLRCSPISGHKSVSWYQQVLGQGPQFIFQYYEKEERGRGNFPDRFSARQFPNYSSELNVNALLLGDSALYLCASSLGGTTVPGELFFGEGSRLTVL.

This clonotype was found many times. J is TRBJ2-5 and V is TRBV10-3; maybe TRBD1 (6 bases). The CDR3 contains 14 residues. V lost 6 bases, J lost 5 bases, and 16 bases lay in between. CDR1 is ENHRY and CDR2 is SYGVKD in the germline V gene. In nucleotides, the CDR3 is TGTGCCATCAGCAAGACAGGTGCAGGGGAGACCCAGTACTTC. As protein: CAISKTGAGETQYF.